The source of this T cell receptor beta chain is a study of regulatory T cells in long-lasting Graves disease. Study-wide results and caveats: Under persistent disease, TRBV28, TRBJ1-2 and TRBJ2-5 were used preferentially.

Building the TCR beta libraries relied on iRepertoire HTBI primers, and CDR3 regions underwent Arm-PCR. TCRdb fed the multiplex PCR reads into MiXCR, producing one record per CDR3 protein. Here the sample spans hundreds of thousands of distinct CDR3 sequences, around an eighth being singletons. To note about this clonotype: What it binds is unknown.

This sample's time point: newly diagnosed GD, antithyroid drugs for less than 3 months. Researchers made the TCR library from RNA that was extracted from PBMCs. CDR1 MNHEY and CDR2 SVGEGT come from the germline V gene. V trimming: 6 bases; J trimming: 8 bases; junction bases outside the gene matches: 8. The CDR3 contains 14 residues. These records were also assigned to another study, of T cells in Graves' hyperthyroidism and ophthalmopathy. That paper notes: The HTBI primer set drove a first-round RT-PCR of the TCR CDR3. Ophthalmopathy onset followed model prediction by a median about 6.9 months.

The receptor's source is a man aged 25-45 years with Graves disease. This specimen consisted of peripheral blood mononuclear cells (PBMCs), obtained at new diagnosis, from a patient treated with antithyroid drugs. The chain uses TRBV6-2 or TRBV6-3 and TRBJ2-1; TRBD2 aligns across 9 bases. CDR3 bases: TGTGCCAGCAGGAGCGGGAGGCTCAGGGATGAGCAGTTCTTC. Translation: CASRSGRLRDEQFF.